This passage covers 2 T cell receptor beta chains from one sample sequenced in a study of T cell clonality in common variable immunodeficiency (dated by TCRdb to the mid-2010s). Library construction relied on the immunoSEQ multiplex PCR assay. This is the immuneACCESS table as TCRdb keeps it, with only in-frame sequences that have V and J called. A part of the clones is gone; compared with another copy, unresolved V genes explain less than half, and the rest is unexplained. The table gives about 81,000 clones for this sample, with none occurring only once. The ten biggest clones cover approximately 0.8% of the sample. The specimen sequenced was peripheral blood mononuclear cells. Every receptor here comes from a person aged 18-70 years in good health.

This clone showed up many times. The read gets to within 3 residues of the CDR3 end, and the germline J gene fills in the rest. The chain uses TRBV7-1 and TRBJ2-7, with 14 bases aligning to TRBD2. TRBV7-1 is an ORF, with its function uncertain. The CDR3 length is 21 residues. With V trimmed by 3 bases and J by 5 bases, 21 bases remained unmatched. This chain's CDR3 is CASSSTGLAGGPSGLGDEQYF. The sequenced part of the CDR3 DNA is TGTGCCAGCAGCTCTACCGGACTAGCGGGAGGTCCGTCAGGTCTGGGGGACGAG.

With respect to this clone: This may be a read error: a much more frequent sequence differs by one nucleotide. The sequenced fragment ends 3 residues before the CDR3 boundary, so the rest is inferred from the germline J gene. V and J are TRBV19 and TRBJ1-5, with D perhaps TRBD1 (5 bases). CDR3 length: 16 residues. The germline gives CDR1 LNHDA, CDR2 SQIVND (reference sequence). The sequenced CDR3 bases are TGTGCCAGTAGTCCAGACAGTAGCTATAGCAATCGGCCC. Translating gives CASSPDSSYSNRP. The full-length CDR3 reads as CASSPDSSYSNRPQHF.